This TCR beta chain was recorded in a study of cytomegalovirus exposure and HLA in healthy donors. Study-wide findings and caveats: Presence/absence analysis assumed near-uniform sequencing depth across donors.

The CDR3 is 16 amino acids. Germline V gives CDR1 MNHNY, CDR2 SVGAGI (reference sequence). J gave up 4 bases and V 7 bases, and 9 bases lay outside the gene matches. This clone has just a few counts. The antigen is undetermined. The study ran its PCR with 60 Vbeta and 13 Jbeta primers. Sequencing used immunoSEQ multiplex PCR; TCRdb keeps in-frame clones, though not all of them. The sample consists of tens of thousands of clones, under 90% of them appearing once. The source of this sequence is a man aged 45-60 years in good health and CMV-seropositive. The sample taken for sequencing was PBMCs. The gene calls are TRBV6-6 and TRBJ2-3, with 12 bases fitting TRBD2. The CDR3 DNA is TGTGCCAGCAACCCATCTAGCGGGAGGGCGGCAGATACGCAGTATTTT. The encoded protein is CASNPSSGRAADTQYF.